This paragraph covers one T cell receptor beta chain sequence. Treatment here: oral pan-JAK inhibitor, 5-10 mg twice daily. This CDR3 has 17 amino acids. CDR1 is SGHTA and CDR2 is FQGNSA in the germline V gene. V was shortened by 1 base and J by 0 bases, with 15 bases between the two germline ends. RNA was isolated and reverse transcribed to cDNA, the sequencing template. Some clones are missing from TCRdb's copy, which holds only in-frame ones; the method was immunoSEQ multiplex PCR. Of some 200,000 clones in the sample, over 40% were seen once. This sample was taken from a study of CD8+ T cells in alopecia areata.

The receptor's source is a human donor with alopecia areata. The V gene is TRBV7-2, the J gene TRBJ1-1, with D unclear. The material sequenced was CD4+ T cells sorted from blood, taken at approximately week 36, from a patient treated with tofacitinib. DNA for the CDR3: TGTGCCAGCAGCTTAGGTCCGAACTCATTTATGAACACTGAAGCTTTCTTT. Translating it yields CASSLGPNSFMNTEAFF.